Listed below are T cell receptor beta chains from one sample, sequenced in a study of blood T cell repertoires in COVID-19. Some clones are missing from TCRdb's copy, which holds only in-frame ones; the method was immunoSEQ multiplex PCR. The table records some 220,000 clones, roughly 85% of them present only once. The sample consisted of peripheral blood. Every receptor here comes from a woman in her 70s with COVID-19, enrolled during active disease. CDR3s include the opening cysteine and the closing phenylalanine or tryptophan. The D gene is left open where the match is weak. Not all rows give a size; the values are once, few, many and, for expanded clones, a class.

J gene | clone size | V gene | D gene | CDR3 protein | CDR3 DNA
TRBJ2-4 | - | TRBV2 | - | CASSEIAVKNIQYF | TGTGCCAGCAGTGAGATAGCGGTCAAAAACATTCAGTACTTC
TRBJ2-3 | - | TRBV3-1/TRBV3-2 | TRBD2 | CASSPHGTSGDTQYF | TGTGCCAGCAGCCCCCACGGCACTAGCGGCGATACGCAGTATTTT
TRBJ2-7 | - | TRBV9 | TRBD2 | CASSLRLAGVHEQYF | TGTGCCAGCAGCCTGAGACTAGCGGGAGTTCACGAGCAGTACTTC
TRBJ1-2 | - | TRBV6-1 | - | CASSERGLRANYGYTF | TGTGCCAGCAGTGAAAGGGGACTTAGAGCTAACTATGGCTACACCTTC
TRBJ1-1 | - | TRBV15 | TRBD1 | CATSRGTGITEAFF | TGTGCCACCAGCAGAGGGACAGGGATTACTGAAGCTTTCTTT
TRBJ2-7 | - | TRBV19 | TRBD2 | CASRTSADSYEQYF | TGTGCCAGCCGGACTAGCGCCGACTCCTACGAGCAGTACTTC
TRBJ1-2 | - | TRBV10-3 | TRBD1 | CAISEDRVNYGYTF | TGTGCCATCAGTGAGGACAGGGTCAACTATGGCTACACCTTC
TRBJ2-1 | - | TRBV29-1 | TRBD1 | CSESYRGSYNEQFF | TGCAGCGAATCATACAGGGGATCCTACAATGAGCAGTTCTTC
TRBJ1-6 | once | TRBV4-3 | - | CASSQLGLTFGNSPLHF | TGCGCCAGCAGCCAGCTAGGACTCACATTCGGTAATTCACCCCTCCACTTT
TRBJ2-3 | - | TRBV4-3 | - | CASSQDRQVPDTQYF | TGCGCCAGCAGCCAAGATCGACAGGTCCCAGATACGCAGTATTTT
TRBJ1-4 | - | TRBV28 | TRBD1 | CASSFGDRANEKLFF | TGTGCCAGCAGTTTCGGGGACAGGGCTAATGAAAAACTGTTTTTT
TRBJ2-2 | - | TRBV5-6 | TRBD2 | CASSELGLAANTGELFF | TGTGCCAGCAGTGAACTTGGACTAGCGGCGAACACCGGGGAGCTGTTTTTT
TRBJ1-2 | - | TRBV4-2 | - | CASSQDRNSPNYGYTF | TGTGCCAGCAGCCAAGATAGGAACAGCCCTAACTATGGCTACACCTTC
TRBJ2-1 | - | TRBV11-3 | - | CASSSRGLNEQFF | TGTGCCAGCAGCTCCAGGGGTCTCAATGAGCAGTTCTTC
TRBJ1-1 | - | TRBV18 | - | CASSPSGAQRNTEAFF | TGTGCCAGCTCACCAAGTGGTGCGCAAAGGAACACTGAAGCTTTCTTT
TRBJ1-2 | once | TRBV5-1 | TRBD1 | CASSYGPGQAYGYTF | TGCGCCAGCAGCTATGGCCCGGGACAGGCCTATGGCTACACCTTC
TRBJ1-1 | - | TRBV10-3 | - | CAIRLDPLGAEAFF | TGTGCCATCAGATTAGACCCTCTCGGGGCTGAAGCTTTCTTT
TRBJ2-7 | - | TRBV19 | - | CASRYSLAGGGPYEQYF | TGTGCCAGTAGGTATTCCCTTGCGGGCGGCGGGCCCTACGAGCAGTACTTC
TRBJ2-7 | - | TRBV7-3 | - | CASSLNGDVGIYEQYF | TGTGCCAGCAGCTTAAACGGAGATGTGGGTATCTACGAGCAGTACTTC
TRBJ2-7 | - | TRBV5-1 | - | CASSNTLEQYF | TGCGCCAGCAGCAACACCCTCGAGCAGTACTTC
TRBJ1-6 | - | TRBV7-3 | - | CASSLNRSNSPLHF | TGTGCCAGCAGCTTAAACAGGTCTAATTCACCCCTCCACTTT
TRBJ1-2 | - | TRBV28 | - | CASSLLLRITYGYTF | TGTGCCAGCAGTTTATTATTGAGGATAACCTATGGCTACACCTTC
TRBJ2-3 | few | TRBV30 | - | CAWRRKAGGTDTQYF | TGTGCCTGGAGAAGAAAGGCGGGCGGGACAGATACGCAGTATTTT
TRBJ2-7 | - | TRBV19 | TRBD1 | CASTMGFPGQVIYEQYF | TGTGCCAGTACCATGGGCTTTCCGGGACAGGTAATCTACGAGCAGTACTTC
TRBJ2-1 | - | TRBV9 | - | CASSVAGASYNEQFF | TGTGCCAGCAGCGTTGCGGGGGCCTCCTACAATGAGCAGTTCTTC
TRBJ2-5 | once | TRBV7-2 | TRBD2 | CASSLVLASGRRETQYF | TGTGCCAGCAGCTTAGTCCTTGCTAGCGGGAGGCGGGAGACCCAGTACTTC
TRBJ2-7 | - | TRBV6-5 | TRBD2 | CASSRSGIYEQYF | TGTGCCAGCAGTCGAAGCGGGATCTACGAGCAGTACTTC
TRBJ1-5 | - | TRBV12-5 | - | CASGPGDGNQPQHF | TGTGCTAGTGGGCCAGGGGACGGCAATCAGCCCCAGCATTTT
TRBJ1-1 | - | TRBV18 | - | CASSPPSRGNTEAFF | TGTGCCAGCTCACCCCCGTCGCGAGGGAACACTGAAGCTTTCTTT
TRBJ1-6 | - | TRBV6-5 | TRBD1 | CATGQGWTSPLHF | TGTGCCACCGGACAGGGTTGGACTTCACCCCTCCACTTT
TRBJ1-1 | - | TRBV6-1 | - | CASSALGGLVSTEAFF | TGTGCCAGCAGTGCCTTGGGGGGGCTGGTGAGCACTGAAGCTTTCTTT
TRBJ1-2 | - | TRBV21-1 | - | CASSRTQGDGYTF | TGTGCCAGCAGCAGAACACAGGGGGATGGCTACACCTTC
TRBJ1-2 | - | TRBV19 | TRBD1 | CASSPPGTGLSYGYTF | TGTGCCAGTAGTCCCCCCGGGACAGGGTTGTCCTATGGCTACACCTTC
TRBJ2-3 | - | TRBV11-1 | - | CASSSTGGTQYF | TGTGCCAGCAGCTCCACAGGTGGGACGCAGTATTTT
TRBJ2-7 | - | TRBV5-1 | TRBD2 | CASSSNLAGGPGDEQYF | TGCGCCAGCAGCTCTAATCTAGCGGGGGGGCCGGGGGACGAGCAGTACTTC
TRBJ1-2 | - | TRBV7-9 | TRBD1 | CASSLAFGGQYYGYTF | TGTGCCAGCAGCTTAGCTTTCGGGGGACAGTACTATGGCTACACCTTC
TRBJ2-5 | - | TRBV7-8 | - | CASSLGGSFGQYF | TGTGCCAGCAGCTTAGGCGGGTCGTTCGGCCAGTACTTC
TRBJ1-6 | - | TRBV5-6 | - | CASSLVGGSSYNSPLHF | TGTGCCAGCAGCTTGGTTGGGGGGAGCTCCTATAATTCACCCCTCCACTTT
TRBJ2-1 | - | TRBV4-2 | TRBD1 | CASSQEGQGSYNEQFF | TGTGCCAGCAGCCAAGAGGGACAGGGTTCCTACAATGAGCAGTTCTTC
TRBJ1-2 | - | TRBV7-2 | - | CASSLAWGSPYGYTF | TGTGCCAGCAGCTTAGCGTGGGGCAGTCCCTATGGCTACACCTTC
TRBJ1-1 | - | TRBV6-4 | TRBD1 | CASSDWDREGTNTEAFF | TGTGCCAGCAGTGACTGGGACAGGGAGGGAACGAACACTGAAGCTTTCTTT
TRBJ2-1 | - | TRBV12-3/TRBV12-4 | - | CASSQEVLQEQFF | TGTGCCAGCAGCCAAGAGGTATTGCAGGAGCAGTTCTTC
TRBJ2-7 | few | TRBV30 | - | CAWSARAYEQYF | TGTGCCTGGAGTGCACGGGCCTACGAGCAGTACTTC
TRBJ1-4 | few | TRBV7-3 | - | CASSSVCEKLFF | TGTGCCAGCAGCTCCGTCTGTGAAAAACTGTTTTTT
TRBJ2-5 | - | TRBV3-1/TRBV3-2 | - | CASSQGGTPPIETQYF | TGTGCCAGCAGCCAAGGGGGGACACCACCCATCGAGACCCAGTACTTC
TRBJ2-5 | - | TRBV18 | TRBD2 | CASSIRTRVETQYF | TGTGCCAGCTCGATCAGGACTAGGGTGGAGACCCAGTACTTC
TRBJ2-2 | few | TRBV2 | - | CASTTSSGGFNTGELFF | TGTGCCAGCACCACCTCTTCTGGGGGCTTCAACACCGGGGAGCTGTTTTTT
TRBJ2-7 | - | TRBV19 | - | CASRLSASSYEQYF | TGTGCCAGTAGGCTTAGCGCGAGCTCCTACGAGCAGTACTTC
TRBJ1-2 | few | TRBV5-6 | - | CASSGGQFNYGYTF | TGTGCCAGCAGCGGCGGACAGTTTAACTATGGCTACACCTTC